This T cell receptor beta chain stems from a study of T-cell reconstitution after alpha-beta-depleted transplantation in children. The CDR3 is made up of 14 amino acids. Germline CDR1 is LNHDA and CDR2 is SQIVND (reference sequence). The V gene lost 0 bases and the J gene lost 6 bases, with 9 bases spanning the gap. Preparation of the TCRbeta library used unique molecular identifiers. TCRdb re-derived calls from the PCR reads in MiXCR, one entry per CDR3 protein. The sample shows about half a million distinct CDR3 sequences, under 15% of them seen only once. Material: PBMCs from the stem cell graft donor, obtained from the stem cell graft. The receptor's source is a human donor who donated a stem cell graft to a child with combined immunodeficiency. The chain joins TRBV19 to TRBJ2-1; D is ambiguous. The CDR3 is CASSIDRVPNEQFF. Here the CDR3 DNA reads TGTGCCAGTAGTATAGATAGGGTACCCAATGAGCAGTTCTTC.